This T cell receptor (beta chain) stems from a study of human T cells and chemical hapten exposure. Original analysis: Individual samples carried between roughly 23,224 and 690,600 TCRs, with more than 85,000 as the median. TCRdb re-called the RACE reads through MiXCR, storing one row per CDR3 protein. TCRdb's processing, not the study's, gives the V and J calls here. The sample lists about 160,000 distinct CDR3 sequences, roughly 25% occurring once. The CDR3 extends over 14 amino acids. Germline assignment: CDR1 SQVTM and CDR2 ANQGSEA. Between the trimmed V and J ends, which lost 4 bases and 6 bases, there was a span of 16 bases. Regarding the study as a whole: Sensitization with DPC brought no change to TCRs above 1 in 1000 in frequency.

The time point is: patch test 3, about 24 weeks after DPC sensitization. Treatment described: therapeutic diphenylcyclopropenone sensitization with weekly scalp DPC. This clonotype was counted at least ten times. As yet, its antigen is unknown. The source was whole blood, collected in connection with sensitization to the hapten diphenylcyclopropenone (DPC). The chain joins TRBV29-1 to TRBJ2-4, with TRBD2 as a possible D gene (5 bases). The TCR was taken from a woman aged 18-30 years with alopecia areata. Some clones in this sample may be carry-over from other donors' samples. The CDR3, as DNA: TGCAGCGTTGTCGCTTCCGTTGGGAGAAACATTCAGTACTTC. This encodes CSVVASVGRNIQYF.